The 8 T cell receptor beta chains presented below share a single source sample, sequenced in a study of T cells in tuberculosis. Profiled with immunoSEQ multiplex PCR; TCRdb holds only in-frame clones, not every one. The repertoire holds just under 45,000 clones, with approximately 94% as singletons. Sequencing was carried out using PBMCs. The origin of the receptors is a donor aged 5 to 30 with latent tuberculosis or without tuberculosis infection. Some clones in this sample may be carry-over from other donors' samples.

V is TRBV5-4 and J is TRBJ2-1; 7 bases fit TRBD1. Germline-derived CDR1 and CDR2 are SGHNT and YYREEE (reference sequence). CDR3 size: 14 residues. With V trimmed by 4 bases and J by 6 bases, 7 bases remained unmatched. In DNA form, the CDR3 reads TGTGCCAGCAGCGGCCGGGACAGAAGCAATGAGCAGTTCTTC. It is translated as CASSGRDRSNEQFF.

The rearrangement joins TRBV30 to TRBJ1-5; D is undetermined. The CDR3 is 14 amino acids. The V gene lost 0 bases and the J gene lost 4 bases, with 10 bases spanning the gap. Germline CDR1 reads GTSNPN; CDR2 reads SVGIG (reference sequence). Here the CDR3 DNA reads TGTGCCTGGAGTGTTGCGGCCGGAAATCAGCCCCAGCATTTT. Amino acid sequence: CAWSVAAGNQPQHF. Looking up the rest from reference TRBV30 and TRBJ1-5 gives the full variable domain: SQTIHQWPATLVQPVGSPLSLECTVEGTSNPNLYWYRQAAGRGLQLLFYSVGIGQISSEVPQNLSASRPQDRQFILSSKKLLLSDSGFYLCAWSVAAGNQPQHFGDGTRLSIL.

This sequence joins TRBV5-1 and TRBJ2-1; possible D gene TRBD1, 5 bases. This CDR3 comprises 13 residues. Trimming took 0 bases from V and 10 from J, leaving 11 bases between them. Germline CDR1 SGHRS, CDR2 YFSETQ. The CDR3 sequence: CASSLVQGWEQFF. The DNA of the CDR3 is TGCGCCAGCAGCTTGGTCCAGGGTTGGGAGCAGTTCTTC. Full variable domain (outside the CDR3, taken from reference TRBV5-1 and TRBJ2-1): KAGVTQTPRYLIKTRGQQVTLSCSPISGHRSVSWYQQTPGQGLQFLFEYFSETQRNKGNFPGRFSGRQFSNSRSEMNVSTLELGDSALYLCASSLVQGWEQFFGPGTRLTVL.

Here the CDR3 reads CSGRVNTGELFF. The CDR3, as DNA: TGCAGCGGTAGAGTTAACACCGGGGAGCTGTTTTTT. The V gene is TRBV29-1, the J gene TRBJ2-2; no clear D gene. CDR3 length: 12 residues. V gave up 7 bases and J gave up 2 bases, with 8 bases separating them. The V gene's germline CDR1 is SQVTM and CDR2 ANQGSEA.

This clone has a single count. The chain combines TRBV27 with TRBJ2-7, with TRBD2 matching 8 bases. The length of the CDR3 is 16 residues. Trimming cost V 0 bases and J 6 bases; bases outside gene matches: 10. The germline V gene encodes CDR1 MNHEY and CDR2 SMNVEV (reference sequence). The CDR3 DNA is TGTGCCAGCAGTTTATCGTTGGGACTAGTGTCAGTCGAGCAGTACTTC. It is translated as CASSLSLGLVSVEQYF.

The V call is TRBV14, the J call TRBJ1-3; maybe TRBD1 (5 bases). The CDR3 length is 17 residues. The germline CDR1 and CDR2 sequences are SGHDN and FVKESK. Trimming shortened V by 1 base and J by 0 bases, and 13 bases separated the two germline ends. The CDR3, as DNA: TGTGCCAGCAGCCAAGGGTTATGGGGGGACTCTGGAAACACCATATATTTT. It codes for CASSQGLWGDSGNTIYF.

The chain couples TRBV9 to TRBJ1-4; 10 nucleotides agree with TRBD1. Losses at the gene ends were 3 bases for V and 3 bases for J; bases not matched to a gene: 5. The CDR3 totals 16 residues. Germline V gene data show CDR1 as SGDLS and CDR2 as YYNGEE. The CDR3 DNA reads as TGTGCCAGCAGCGAGGACAGGGGGTTGTCTAATGAAAAACTGTTTTTT. Translating it yields CASSEDRGLSNEKLFF.

CDR3 region: CASSELRGGSTEKLFF. In DNA form, the CDR3 reads TGCGCCAGCAGTGAGTTACGAGGGGGATCGACTGAAAAACTGTTTTTT. The chain recombines TRBV10-2 with TRBJ1-4; D possibly corresponds to TRBD1 (6 bases). Trimming pared 1 base from V and 7 bases from J, leaving 16 bases between. In germline, CDR1 is WSHSY, CDR2 SAAADI. CDR3 length: 16 residues.